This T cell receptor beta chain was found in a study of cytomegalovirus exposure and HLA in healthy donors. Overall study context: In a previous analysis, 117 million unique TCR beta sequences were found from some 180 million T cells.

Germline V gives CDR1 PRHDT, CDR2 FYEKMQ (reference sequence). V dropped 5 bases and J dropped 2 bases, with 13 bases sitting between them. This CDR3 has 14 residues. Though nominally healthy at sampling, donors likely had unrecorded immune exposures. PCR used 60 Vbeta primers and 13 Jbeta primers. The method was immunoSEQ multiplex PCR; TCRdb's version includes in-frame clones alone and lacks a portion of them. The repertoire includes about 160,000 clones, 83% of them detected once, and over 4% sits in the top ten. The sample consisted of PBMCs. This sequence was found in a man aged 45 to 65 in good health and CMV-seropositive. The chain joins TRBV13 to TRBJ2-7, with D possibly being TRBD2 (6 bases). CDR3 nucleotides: TGTGCCAGCAGCCAGACTAGTACTCCCTACGAGCAGTACTTC. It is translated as CASSQTSTPYEQYF. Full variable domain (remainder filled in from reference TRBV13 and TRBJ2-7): AAGVIQSPRHLIKEKRETATLKCYPIPRHDTVYWYQQGPGQDPQFLISFYEKMQSDKGSIPDRFSAQQFSDYHSELNMSSLELGDSALYFCASSQTSTPYEQYFGPGTRLTVT.